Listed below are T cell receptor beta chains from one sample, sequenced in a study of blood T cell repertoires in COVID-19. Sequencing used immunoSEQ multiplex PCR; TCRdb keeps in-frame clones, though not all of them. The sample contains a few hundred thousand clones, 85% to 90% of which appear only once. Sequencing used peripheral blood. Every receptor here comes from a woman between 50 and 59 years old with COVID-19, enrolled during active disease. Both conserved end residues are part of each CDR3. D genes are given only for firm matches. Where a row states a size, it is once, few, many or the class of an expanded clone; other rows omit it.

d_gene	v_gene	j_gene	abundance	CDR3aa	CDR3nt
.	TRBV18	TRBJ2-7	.	CASSPSREGLEQYF	TGTGCCAGCTCACCAAGCAGGGAAGGCCTCGAGCAGTACTTC
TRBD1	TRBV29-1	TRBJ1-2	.	CSVVSGTGAYGYTF	TGCAGCGTTGTATCCGGGACAGGGGCCTATGGCTACACCTTC
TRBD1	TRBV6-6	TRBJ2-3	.	CASSGQGGGTDTQYF	TGTGCCAGCAGCGGACAGGGCGGGGGCACAGATACGCAGTATTTT
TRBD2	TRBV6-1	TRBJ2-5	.	CASSEAFSSGSGQTQYF	TGTGCCAGCAGTGAAGCGTTTTCTAGCGGGAGTGGACAGACCCAGTACTTC
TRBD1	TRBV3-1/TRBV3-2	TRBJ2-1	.	CASSRRQGYNEQFF	TGTGCCAGCAGCCGCCGACAGGGTTACAATGAGCAGTTCTTC
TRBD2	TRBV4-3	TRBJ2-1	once	CASSQDKREIYNEQFF	TGCGCCAGCAGCCAAGATAAGCGGGAGATTTACAATGAGCAGTTCTTC
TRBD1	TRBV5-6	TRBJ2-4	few	CASSFGQVGNIQYF	TGTGCCAGCAGTTTTGGACAGGTCGGAAACATTCAGTACTTC
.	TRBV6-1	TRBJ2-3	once	CASSEWQGISTDTQYF	TGTGCCAGCAGTGAATGGCAGGGCATTAGCACAGATACGCAGTATTTT
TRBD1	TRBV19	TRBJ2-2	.	CASSSGTGAERGELFF	TGTGCCAGTAGTTCCGGGACAGGGGCCGAACGCGGGGAGCTGTTTTTT
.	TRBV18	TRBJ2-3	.	CASSNQGDTQYF	TGTGCCAGCTCGAATCAGGGGGATACGCAGTATTTT
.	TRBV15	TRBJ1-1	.	CATSRGGGNTEAFF	TGTGCCACCAGCAGAGGTGGAGGTAACACTGAAGCTTTCTTT
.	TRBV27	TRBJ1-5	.	CATSGQHGTPQHF	TGTGCCACCTCAGGACAGCATGGGACCCCCCAGCATTTT
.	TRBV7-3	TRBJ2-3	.	CASSLLGATTDTQYF	TGTGCCAGCAGCTTACTAGGGGCGACTACAGATACGCAGTATTTT
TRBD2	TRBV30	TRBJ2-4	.	CAWSHSGTSGRGAKNIQYF	TGTGCCTGGAGTCATAGTGGGACTAGCGGGAGGGGGGCCAAAAACATTCAGTACTTC
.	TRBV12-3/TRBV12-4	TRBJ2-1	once	CASSLVVYNEQFF	TGTGCCAGCAGTTTAGTAGTTTACAATGAGCAGTTCTTC
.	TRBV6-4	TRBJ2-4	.	CASSEFPPRVLAKNIQYF	TGTGCCAGCAGTGAGTTCCCGCCCAGGGTGTTAGCCAAAAACATTCAGTACTTC
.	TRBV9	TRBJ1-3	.	CASSPQTQSGNTIYF	TGTGCCAGCAGCCCTCAGACACAATCTGGAAACACCATATATTTT
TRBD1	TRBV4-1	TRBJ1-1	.	CAGSQNRGTEAFF	TGCGCCGGCAGCCAAAACAGGGGCACTGAAGCTTTCTTT
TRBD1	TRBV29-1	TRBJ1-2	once	CSVEDTGDRTIDWYGYTF	TGCAGCGTTGAAGACACCGGGGACAGAACAATAGACTGGTATGGCTACACCTTC